This T cell receptor (beta chain) was captured in a study of shared clonotypes between healthy human individuals (dated by TCRdb to 2020 to 2022). Background on the whole study: A couple of women and a few men aged 18 to 49 years were included in the cohort. Leukapheresis yielded between about 0.85 and 10 billion PBMCs per donor. To increase sequencing depth and limit assay-specific biases, different laboratories used diverse techniques to prepare libraries and sequence TCR repertoires. The study deeply sequenced blood TCR repertoires of five healthy adults to estimate repertoire size and the extent of clonotype sharing between individuals. For each donor, three plates each were used for CD4 naive and CD4 memory, two plates were used for CD8 naive, and one plate was used for CD8 memory. General conclusions and limits of the study: The genetic and exposure-history diversity represented was limited by the small number of donors. Sampling was limited to blood, and TCR repertoires in tissue likely differ from TCR repertoires in blood. Naive subsets generally had larger estimated clonotype richness than memory subsets. Across a few donors, about 5.2% of naive CD4, roughly 3.5% of naive CD8, under 2.5% of memory CD4, and under 0.45% of memory CD8 clonotypes were shared. Rarefaction of sorted-subset datasets indicated incomplete sequencing despite the large sequencing depth. Compared with non-shared clonotypes, the clonotypes found in all four sorted-subset donors had higher generation probabilities. Based on pairwise subsampling, the degree of clonotype sharing among donors was expected to be affected by sequencing depth.

TCR CDR3 regions were amplified from genomic DNA by multiplex PCR using the deep immunoSEQ assay. Genomic DNA extracted from each cell subset was distributed evenly over all wells of several immunoSEQ 96-well plates, and each plate served as one replicate. For sorted subsets, each replicate PCR was loaded with 200 ng genomic DNA, equivalent to 30,000 or so T cell genomes. Purified libraries were quantified with a Qubit 3.0 fluorometer, sized on a Bioanalyzer 2100, and re-quantified with the KAPA Library Quantification kit. Each immunoSEQ 96-well plate was sequenced on its own single-read 150-cycle Illumina NextSeq 550 flow cell. The authors processed their data as follows. The immunoSEQ output contained only junctional sequences without quality scores, so filtering could not match that applied to full-length reads. Sequences were annotated with PyIR, a Python wrapper for IgBLAST v1.9, and V/J genes and CDR3 were assigned using IMGT germline references. Any read was removed if the V/J assignment was weak (E-value above 1e-6), the CDR3 was missing, or the read contained stop codons, out-of-frame junctions, or ambiguous translated residues. A V3J clonotype was defined by an identical inferred V gene, J gene, and CDR3 amino acid sequence. Percentage overlap between repertoires was calculated by dividing the number of shared unique clonotypes by the size of the smaller repertoire. Richness of each repertoire was evaluated using RTK rarefaction, the Chao1 estimator, and Recon v2.1 estimates of unobserved clonotypes. Generation probabilities were computed with OLGA for all TCRbeta clonotypes obtained by the gDNA method from several donors. The table was pulled from immuneACCESS by TCRdb, which kept in-frame rearrangements only. Such tables lose some clones; where checked, under half of the loss comes from unresolved V genes, and the rest has no known cause. From that table come the V and J calls and clone size; the DNA was used to work out D and trimming. This sample comprises roughly 2,500,000 clones, approximately 93% of them detected only once. The ten top clones hold roughly 0.39% of the sample.

The donors were healthy, HIV-negative adults who had no recently reported acute infections or vaccinations. Every donor was a Caucasian adult living in Nashville, Tennessee, USA. CD4+ T cells were enriched by magnetic negative selection, after which naive cells were positively selected on CD45RA and the negative fraction was taken as the memory subset. Blood was collected by leukapheresis, and PBMCs were isolated by Ficoll-Histopaque density gradient centrifugation and then cryopreserved in liquid nitrogen vapor phase. Analytical flow cytometry was used to check the purity and quantity of every magnetically sorted T cell population. Each sorted fraction had its genomic DNA isolated and then quantified by UV absorbance on a Nanodrop 2000c. CDR3 length: 12 amino acids, cysteine to phenylalanine. The CDR3 DNA has 36 bases and is translated from base 1. At the junction V is shortened by 2 bases and J by 6 bases, with 5 bases in between. In the germline V gene, CDR1 corresponds to ENHRY and CDR2 to SYGVKD.

Of note for this clone: The antigen this receptor binds is unknown. Base qualities are not provided; no much larger clone lies one nucleotide away. Other nucleotide sequences in the sample specify the same CDR3.

The chain was built from TRBV10-3 and TRBJ1-5; the D gene cannot be resolved reliably. The clonotype comes from a man between 18 and 35 years old in good health. Some clones in this sample may be carry-over from other donors' samples. The sequencing input was naive CD4+ T cells from PBMCs. Taken with the paper, the label for cell subset or site translates to: CD45RA+ positively selected. CDR3 region: CAISEGVQPQHF. The bases are TGTGCCATCAGTGAGGGGGTTCAGCCCCAGCATTTT.